A selection of T cell receptor beta chains follows, all from one sample in a study of a mutant IDH1 vaccine in newly diagnosed glioma. Their specific antigens are unknown. TCRdb's copy holds only in-frame clones and misses some; the assay was immunoSEQ multiplex PCR. The sample has some 50,000 clones, about 92% seen once. Here the sequenced sample was PBMCs, taken from a glioma patient whose treatment included an IDH1 peptide vaccine. The source is a middle-aged man with glioma. The CDR3 runs from the conserved cysteine through the conserved F or W. A D gene is named only where the DNA matches it firmly. Rows may omit the clone size; those that give it use once, few, many or a size class.

size: once
V: TRBV5-1
D: NA
J: TRBJ1-1
CDR3: CASSSAYRTARRTFF
DNA: TGCGCCAGCAGCTCCGCATACCGGACAGCGAGGAGGACTTTCTTT

size: once
V: TRBV11-2
D: NA
J: TRBJ1-5
CDR3: CASSPVPGTDQPQHF
DNA: TGTGCCAGCAGCCCGGTACCAGGGACGGATCAGCCCCAGCATTTT

size: NA
V: TRBV7-2
D: NA
J: TRBJ2-2
CDR3: CASSLRRVANTGELFF
DNA: TGTGCCAGCAGCTTACGTCGGGTCGCGAACACCGGGGAGCTGTTTTTT

size: NA
V: TRBV11-3
D: NA
J: TRBJ2-1
CDR3: CASSLGGYNEQFF
DNA: TGTGCCAGCAGCTTGGGGGGCTACAATGAGCAGTTCTTC

size: NA
V: TRBV5-1
D: TRBD1
J: TRBJ1-6
CDR3: CASSVDRGLDNSPLHF
DNA: TGCGCCAGCAGCGTAGACAGGGGGCTCGATAATTCACCCCTCCACTTT

size: NA
V: TRBV19
D: NA
J: TRBJ1-5
CDR3: CARSKTEGRGQPQHF
DNA: TGTGCCAGGAGTAAAACCGAAGGTCGAGGTCAGCCCCAGCATTTT

size: NA
V: TRBV19
D: NA
J: TRBJ1-1
CDR3: CATLHLNTEAFF
DNA: TGTGCCACCCTACACTTGAACACTGAAGCTTTCTTT

size: NA
V: TRBV5-8
D: TRBD2
J: TRBJ2-5
CDR3: CASSLGGGIRETQYF
DNA: TGTGCCAGCAGCTTGGGCGGGGGGATAAGAGAGACCCAGTACTTC

size: NA
V: TRBV5-6
D: TRBD1
J: TRBJ1-1
CDR3: CASSLLTGGRLTEAFF
DNA: TGTGCCAGCAGCTTGTTGACAGGGGGCCGCCTAACTGAAGCTTTCTTT

size: NA
V: TRBV7-9
D: NA
J: TRBJ2-1
CDR3: CASSLVAGNYNEQFF
DNA: TGTGCCAGCAGCTTAGTTGCAGGGAACTACAATGAGCAGTTCTTC